Presented here are 29 T cell receptor beta chains from one specimen sequenced in a study of blood T cell repertoires in COVID-19. Sequencing was performed with immunoSEQ multiplex PCR; in TCRdb, only in-frame clones are kept and a portion is missing. There are about 110,000 clones in the sample; over 60% occur only once, and 4% to 5.5% lies in the top ten. The specimen was peripheral blood. Receptors were obtained from a human donor in a cohort sampled during active or convalescent COVID-19.

V usage is TRBV7-9 and J usage is TRBJ2-7; the D gene is possibly TRBD2 (6 bases). The CDR3 runs to 13 residues. Between the trimmed V and J ends, which lost 8 bases and 4 bases, there was a span of 15 bases. Germline V gives CDR1 SEHNR, CDR2 FQNEAQ (reference sequence). For the CDR3, the DNA is TGTGCCAGCGCTATCGCGGGGTCTTACGAGCAGTACTTC. This translates into CASAIAGSYEQYF.

This rearrangement joins TRBV21-1 to TRBJ1-5; the table's D gene call, TRBD1, was not cross checked with the DNA. TRBV21-1 is a pseudogene locus. This CDR3 has 16 amino acids. CDR3 nucleotides: TGTGCCAGCAGCAAAGTCAGGGGCCAGGGCAATCAGCCCCAGCATTTT. Protein sequence: CASSKVRGQGNQPQHF.

V gene TRBV14 combines with J gene TRBJ1-1; tentatively, D is TRBD1 (5 bases). The CDR3 contains 15 residues. Deletions cut 0 bases from V and 9 bases from J, with 17 bases between. Germline V CDR1 and CDR2: SGHDN, FVKESK. CDR3 sequence reads: CASSQDQFWEGKAFF. The CDR3 DNA reads TGTGCCAGCAGCCAAGATCAATTTTGGGAGGGGAAAGCTTTCTTT. Drawing the rest from reference TRBV14 and TRBJ1-1, the complete variable domain is EAGVTQFPSHSVIEKGQTVTLRCDPISGHDNLYWYRRVMGKEIKFLLHFVKESKQDESGMPNNRFLAERTGGTYSTLKVQPAELEDSGVYFCASSQDQFWEGKAFFGQGTRLTVV.

This chain uses TRBV5-8 with TRBJ2-7; D remains ambiguous. This CDR3 spans 17 amino acids. The V end was cut by 4 bases, the J end by 0 bases, with 20 bases between. Germline V gene lookup returns CDR1 SGHTS and CDR2 YDEGEE. The CDR3 nucleotides read TGTGCCAGCAGCCGAACTCGGGTCACACAACGCTCCTACGAGCAGTACTTC. This codes for CASSRTRVTQRSYEQYF.

This chain joins TRBV7-8 and TRBJ1-2; no firm D call. The CDR3 extends over 13 amino acids. V shed 3 bases and J shed 7 bases, with 12 bases lying between them. Germline values: CDR1 SGHVS, CDR2 FQNEAQ. CDR3 loop: CASSFYSNAGYTF. CDR3 DNA: TGTGCCAGCAGCTTTTACAGCAACGCTGGCTACACCTTC. The full variable domain, in which reference TRBV7-8 and TRBJ1-2 provide the parts outside the CDR3, is GAGVSQSPRYKVAKRGQDVALRCDPISGHVSLFWYQQALGQGPEFLTYFQNEAQLDKSGLPSDRFFAERPEGSVSTLKIQRTQQEDSAVYLCASSFYSNAGYTFGSGTRLTVV.

This chain links TRBV29-1 with TRBJ2-7; 8 bases are shared with TRBD1. There are 12 residues in the CDR3. Trimming at V came to 6 bases and at J to 2 bases, leaving 3 bases not matched to a gene. Germline CDR1 and CDR2: SQVTM and ANQGSEA. The CDR3 nucleotides read TGCAGCGTGCGACAGGGGCCCTACGAGCAGTACTTC. Translating gives CSVRQGPYEQYF.

The V gene is TRBV5-6, the J gene TRBJ2-5, with D perhaps matching TRBD2 (7 bases). Germline loops: CDR1 SGHDT, CDR2 YYEEEE. This CDR3 comprises 15 residues. Trimming cost V 3 bases and J 5 bases, with 17 bases left between them. CDR3 bases: TGTGCCAGCAGCTCGAAGGGGGGGGTTCGGGAGACCCAGTACTTC. Translating it yields CASSSKGGVRETQYF.

V gene TRBV19 combines with J gene TRBJ1-5; a weak D match, TRBD1 (6 bases). Germline V CDR1 and CDR2: LNHDA, SQIVND (reference sequence). CDR3 length: 15 amino acids. The V gene lost 2 bases and the J gene lost 0 bases, with 8 bases spanning the gap. The CDR3 sequence is CASSITGYSNQPQHF. The CDR3 nucleotides read TGTGCCAGTAGTATAACAGGGTATAGCAATCAGCCCCAGCATTTT. The full variable domain, in which reference TRBV19 and TRBJ1-5 provide the parts outside the CDR3, is DGGITQSPKYLFRKEGQNVTLSCEQNLNHDAMYWYRQDPGQGLRLIYYSQIVNDFQKGDIAEGYSVSREKKESFPLTVTSAQKNPTAFYLCASSITGYSNQPQHFGDGTRLSIL.

The J gene is TRBJ2-7, the V gene TRBV19, with D possibly matching TRBD2 (6 bases). V gave up 0 bases and J gave up 6 bases, with 15 bases separating them. Germline CDR1 reads LNHDA; CDR2 reads SQIVND (reference sequence). CDR3 size: 15 residues. In DNA, the CDR3 is TGTGCCAGTAGTATAGACTCGGGAGAAGGGCGCGAGCAGTACTTC. Its protein product is CASSIDSGEGREQYF.

V usage is TRBV27 and J usage is TRBJ2-6, with D perhaps TRBD2 (5 bases). In germline, CDR1 is MNHEY, CDR2 SMNVEV (reference sequence). This CDR3 has 16 residues. V lost 6 bases to trimming and J lost 2 bases, with 14 bases between them. The CDR3 nucleotides are TGTGCCAGCAGCCCACAAGAGAGGGCTGGGGCCAACGTCCTGACTTTC. It is translated as CASSPQERAGANVLTF.

The chain employs TRBV11-2 and TRBJ1-2; D possibly corresponds to TRBD1 (5 bases). The CDR3 consists of 13 residues. The V gene lost 5 bases and the J gene lost 4 bases, with 11 bases spanning the gap. Germline-derived CDR1 and CDR2 are SGHAT and FQNNGV. For the CDR3, the DNA is TGTGCCAGCAGCGACGCGGGACCCTATGGCTACACCTTC. Translation: CASSDAGPYGYTF.

This rearrangement joins TRBV27 to TRBJ2-1, with unresolved D. V was shortened by 3 bases and J by 2 bases, with 8 bases between the two germline ends. This CDR3 has 14 amino acids. Germline CDR1 reads MNHEY; CDR2 reads SMNVEV (reference sequence). CDR3 sequence (DNA): TGTGCCAGCAGTTTCCAGCTAGCCTACAATGAGCAGTTCTTC. Encoded protein: CASSFQLAYNEQFF.

The chain uses TRBV18 and TRBJ1-4; TRBD1 matches 7 bases. The CDR3 has 14 amino acids. The V gene end was trimmed by 2 bases and the J gene end by 7 bases; junction bases not matched to a gene: 4. Germline values: CDR1 KGHSH, CDR2 LQKENI. The chain's CDR3 is CASSPEQGPEKLFF. The CDR3 region has the DNA TGTGCCAGCTCACCAGAACAGGGGCCTGAAAAACTGTTTTTT.

This clone occurred a few times. The V call is TRBV7-2, the J call TRBJ2-7, with D perhaps TRBD2 (6 bases). The CDR3 covers 14 residues. V lost 2 bases and J lost 0, with 8 bases in between. Germline V CDR1 and CDR2: SGHTA, FQGNSA. CDR3 sequence: CASSLRGISYEQYF. In DNA form, the CDR3 reads TGTGCCAGCAGCTTACGGGGGATCTCCTACGAGCAGTACTTC.

The chain has TRBV19 and TRBJ1-3; D ambiguous. This CDR3 is 15 amino acids long. Per the germline V gene, CDR1 is LNHDA and CDR2 is SQIVND (reference sequence). Trimming shortened V by 9 bases and J by 2 bases, and 17 bases separated the two germline ends. CDR3 region: CASRLAGSPGNTIYF. CDR3 coding DNA: TGTGCCAGCCGGCTGGCCGGGTCGCCTGGAAACACCATATATTTT.

The rearrangement joins TRBV24-1 to TRBJ2-3; TRBD1 might be the D (7 bases). This CDR3 comprises 17 residues. The V end was cut by 3 bases, the J end by 0 bases, with 15 bases between. Looked up from germline, CDR1 is KGHDR and CDR2 is SFDVKD. The CDR3, as DNA: TGTGCCACCAGTGATACTCACAGGGGACTGAGCACAGATACGCAGTATTTT. Its protein is CATSDTHRGLSTDTQYF.

The CDR3 region is CASSLNRGIAYNEQFF. As DNA, the CDR3 is TGTGCCAGCAGCCTAAATCGGGGGATAGCCTACAATGAGCAGTTCTTC. The genes are TRBV6-2 or TRBV6-3 and TRBJ2-1, with TRBD2 as a possible D gene (6 bases). The V end lost 6 bases, the J end lost 2 bases, and 17 bases lay between the germline ends. The CDR3 length is 16 residues. Germline V gene lookup returns CDR1 MNHEY and CDR2 SVGEGT.

The rearrangement uses TRBV6-6 and TRBJ2-5; D call uncertain. The V end was cut by 2 bases, the J end by 2 bases, with 9 bases between. Germline V gene sequence: CDR1 MNHNY, CDR2 SVGAGI (reference sequence). The CDR3 is made up of 14 amino acids. This CDR3 is CASSYVATQETQYF. CDR3 sequence (DNA): TGTGCCAGCAGTTACGTCGCCACTCAAGAGACCCAGTACTTC.

The chain uses TRBV6-2 or TRBV6-3 and TRBJ1-1, with a weak D call TRBD1 (6 bases). This CDR3 is 16 amino acids long. Germline-derived CDR1 and CDR2 are MNHEY and SVGEGT. The V gene lost 2 bases and the J gene lost 0 bases, with 13 bases spanning the gap. The CDR3 region is CASSYSYRDMNTEAFF. The CDR3 DNA reads as TGTGCCAGCAGTTACAGCTACAGGGATATGAACACTGAAGCTTTCTTT.

In DNA form, the CDR3 reads TGTGCCACCAGCACAGGGAACATTCAGTACTTC. Translated, it gives CATSTGNIQYF. The chain recombines TRBV15 with TRBJ2-4, with D perhaps TRBD1 (5 bases). Germline CDR1 reads LNHNV; CDR2 reads YYDKDF (reference sequence). The CDR3 has 11 residues. Trimming left V 4 bases short and J 7 bases short, with 5 bases between.

The V call is TRBV28, the J call TRBJ2-1; maybe TRBD1 (5 bases). V lost 6 bases, J lost 5 bases, and 11 bases lay in between. The CDR3 spans 13 residues. In germline, CDR1 is MDHEN, CDR2 SYDVKM. CDR3: CASSPDSNNEQFF. In nucleotides, the CDR3 is TGTGCCAGCAGCCCCGACAGTAACAATGAGCAGTTCTTC.

J is TRBJ2-3 and V is TRBV4-3; 13 positions agree with TRBD2. Germline V gene sequence: CDR1 LGHNA, CDR2 YSLEER. The CDR3 contains 20 residues. Trimming cost V 4 bases and J 2 bases; bases outside gene matches: 15. CDR3 in DNA: TGCGCCAGCAGCCGAGCGCTGACTAGCGGGGGGTCAGGTGTCACAGATACGCAGTATTTT. Translation: CASSRALTSGGSGVTDTQYF.

The chain combines TRBV6-6 with TRBJ2-1; a weak D match, TRBD2 (5 bases). The CDR3 loop spans 16 amino acids. Trimming removed 2 bases from V and 7 bases from J, with 18 bases in between. Germline lookup yields CDR1 MNHNY and CDR2 SVGAGI (reference sequence). In DNA, the CDR3 is TGTGCCAGCAGTTACCCGATCGGACGGGGAAGGAATGAGCAGTTCTTC. This codes for CASSYPIGRGRNEQFF.

This chain joins TRBV19 and TRBJ1-2, with 11 bases that match TRBD1. The ends lost 7 bases at V and 6 bases at J; junction bases unmatched: 13. This CDR3 is 16 amino acids long. Germline V gene sequence: CDR1 LNHDA, CDR2 SQIVND (reference sequence). The DNA of the CDR3 is TGTGCCAGTACCTATAGGAGCGGACAGGGGGCGAATGGCTACACCTTC. Protein product: CASTYRSGQGANGYTF.

The CDR3 nucleotides are TGTGCCAGCAGAACAGGGGGTTTATGGCAGCCCCAGCATTTT. Translation gives CASRTGGLWQPQHF. The chain uses TRBV2 and TRBJ1-5; the match to TRBD1 covers 8 bases. The CDR3 covers 14 residues. From germline, CDR1 is SNHLY and CDR2 FYNNEI. V was pared by 6 bases and J by 7 bases, with 8 bases of the junction left unmatched.

J is TRBJ2-7 and V is TRBV6-1, with D perhaps TRBD2 (6 bases). Germline V gene sequence: CDR1 MNHNS, CDR2 SASEGT. V was trimmed by 0 bases and J by 2 bases, leaving 8 bases between them. This CDR3 is built from 14 residues. The DNA for the CDR3 is TGTGCCAGCAGTGAAGCGGAGGGGCCCTACGAGCAGTACTTC. Protein product: CASSEAEGPYEQYF.

V is TRBV25-1 and J is TRBJ2-2, with D perhaps TRBD2 (6 bases). V gave up 4 bases and J gave up 7 bases, with 13 bases separating them. Germline CDR1 reads MGHDK; CDR2 reads SYGVNS. The CDR3 covers 14 residues. CDR3: CASSATGRYGELFF. The DNA for the CDR3 is TGTGCCAGCAGTGCGACGGGGAGGTACGGGGAGCTGTTTTTT.

V is TRBV11-2 and J is TRBJ2-6; TRBD1 is a possible D gene (5 bases). Germline CDR1 is SGHAT and CDR2 is FQNNGV. The CDR3 runs to 16 residues. Trimming took 2 bases from V and 7 from J, leaving 15 bases between them. CDR3 in DNA: TGTGCCAGCAGCTTATATGACAGAAAGGTCGCCAACGTCCTGACTTTC. This translates into CASSLYDRKVANVLTF.

J is TRBJ2-3 and V is TRBV7-9; 12 positions agree with TRBD2. The CDR3 sequence is 17 residues long. V was pared by 3 bases and J by 4 bases, with 8 bases of the junction left unmatched. Germline loops: CDR1 SEHNR, CDR2 FQNEAQ (reference sequence). CDR3 DNA sequence: TGTGCCAGCAGCTTTACACTAGCGGGGGGTTTAGCAGATACGCAGTATTTT. It yields the protein CASSFTLAGGLADTQYF.